A selection of T cell receptor beta chains follows, all from one sample in a study of OX40 agonist ivuxolimab in advanced cancers. Repertoires were generated with immunoSEQ multiplex PCR, while TCRdb's copy carries only in-frame clones and drops some. The table has about 43,000 clones, more than 75% seen once. Material: CD4+ or CD8+ T cells sorted from blood, obtained in a trial of the OX40 agonist ivuxolimab. Receptor source: an adult with an advanced solid tumor such as melanoma, head and neck, liver or kidney cancer. Each CDR3 is given with its conserved first and last residue. The D gene is left open where the match is weak. The listing skips clone size in some rows; elsewhere it reads once, few, many or a size class.

DNA,CDR3,D,V,size,J
TGTGCCAGCAGCTTAGCGGGAGGGCCTAACGAGCAGTACTTC,CASSLAGGPNEQYF,TRBD2,TRBV11-2,NA,TRBJ2-7
TGTGCCAGCAGCCACGGACAGCTTGGGGCCAACGTCCTGACTTTC,CASSHGQLGANVLTF,NA,TRBV4-2,NA,TRBJ2-6
TGTGCCAGTGATTCCGGGACAGGGGCGGAAAAACTGTTTTTT,CASDSGTGAEKLFF,TRBD1,TRBV19,NA,TRBJ1-4
TGTGCCAGCAGCTCCGGACAGGGGGCTGATGGCTACACCTTC,CASSSGQGADGYTF,TRBD1,TRBV7-9,NA,TRBJ1-2
TGTGCCAGCAGTCTCCATGGGACAGGGGAATCCGAAAAACTGTTTTTT,CASSLHGTGESEKLFF,TRBD1,TRBV7-9,NA,TRBJ1-4
TGTGCCAGCAGCCCACCCCCCTACTCTGGGGCCAACGTCCTGACTTTC,CASSPPPYSGANVLTF,NA,TRBV28,NA,TRBJ2-6
TGTGCCAGCAGTTTGAACAGGCGGAACTATGGCTACACCTTC,CASSLNRRNYGYTF,NA,TRBV28,once,TRBJ1-2
TGTGCCAGCAGCCGAGTTACCCGGGACAGGGGGGACTATGGCTACACCTTC,CASSRVTRDRGDYGYTF,TRBD1,TRBV4-2,NA,TRBJ1-2
TGCGCCAGCAGCCAAGGGCGGAATGCCTTCTATGGCTACACCTTC,CASSQGRNAFYGYTF,NA,TRBV4-1,few,TRBJ1-2
TGTGCCAGCAGCTTCACTCCGGGACAGGGAGAGACCCAGTACTTC,CASSFTPGQGETQYF,TRBD1,TRBV13,NA,TRBJ2-5
TGTGCCAGCACGCCTGTAGCGGGACCCAGGGGAGAGCAGTTCTTC,CASTPVAGPRGEQFF,TRBD2,TRBV2,NA,TRBJ2-1
TGTGCCAGCAGCTTATACCCGGGGACACACTATGGCTACACCTTC,CASSLYPGTHYGYTF,NA,TRBV7-8,NA,TRBJ1-2
TGTGCCAGCAGTTCAGGGGGCTCCTACGAGCAGTACTTC,CASSSGGSYEQYF,TRBD1,TRBV27,NA,TRBJ2-7
TGCGCCAGCAGCATACACTCTAGGGCGGACGAGCAGTACTTC,CASSIHSRADEQYF,NA,TRBV5-1,NA,TRBJ2-7
TGTGCCAGCAGTGATGGCTTCTCTGGGGCCAACGTCCTGACTTTC,CASSDGFSGANVLTF,NA,TRBV6-1,NA,TRBJ2-6
TGTGCCAGCAGCCAAGTATTCGGAGAGACCCAGTACTTC,CASSQVFGETQYF,NA,TRBV14,NA,TRBJ2-5
TGTGCCAGCAGCTTAACCGTTAGCGGCGGGTATATTGCCTACAATGAGCAGTTCTTC,CASSLTVSGGYIAYNEQFF,NA,TRBV7-9,NA,TRBJ2-1
TGTGCCAGCAGCTTAGTGGGCGGGATCTACTACGAGCAGTACTTC,CASSLVGGIYYEQYF,NA,TRBV11-2,NA,TRBJ2-7
TGTGCCAGCAGCCAGACAGGTTACTACGAGCAGTACTTC,CASSQTGYYEQYF,NA,TRBV28,NA,TRBJ2-7
TGTGCCAGCAGCAAAAAGGGACAGAACAAGAGCTACGAGCAGTACTTC,CASSKKGQNKSYEQYF,NA,TRBV21-1,NA,TRBJ2-7
TGTGCCAGCAGCTTATTCGGGATCGGCACAGATACGCAGTATTTT,CASSLFGIGTDTQYF,NA,TRBV7-6,NA,TRBJ2-3
TGTGCCAGCAGTCCCCCGACAGGGGCCTACGAGCAGTACTTC,CASSPPTGAYEQYF,TRBD1,TRBV28,NA,TRBJ2-7
TGTGCCAGCAGCCCAACTAGCAGACAAGAGACCCAGTACTTC,CASSPTSRQETQYF,NA,TRBV11-1,NA,TRBJ2-5
TGTGCCAGCAGTTACTCAACTAGCGGCACCGGGGAGCTGTTTTTT,CASSYSTSGTGELFF,TRBD2,TRBV6-5,NA,TRBJ2-2
TGTGCCAGCAGTTTGTTAGGGGTGGAGCAGTACTTC,CASSLLGVEQYF,NA,TRBV28,NA,TRBJ2-7
TGTGCCTGGAGTGAAAGGGGAAGGGGACTACACTACGAGCAGTACTTC,CAWSERGRGLHYEQYF,TRBD2,TRBV30,NA,TRBJ2-7
TGTGCCAGTAGTGGAATTAGCGGGGGAATCACAGATACGCAGTATTTT,CASSGISGGITDTQYF,TRBD2,TRBV19,NA,TRBJ2-3
TGTGCCAGTAGTATAGCGGACAGAGTAAAGCATGGCTACACCTTC,CASSIADRVKHGYTF,NA,TRBV19,NA,TRBJ1-2
TGTGCCAGCTCACCGGGGCAGGGGACTTACGAGCAGTACTTC,CASSPGQGTYEQYF,NA,TRBV18,NA,TRBJ2-7
TGTGCCACCAGCAGTTCCGGGACAGGGGCAAATGAGCAGTTCTTC,CATSSSGTGANEQFF,TRBD1,TRBV15,NA,TRBJ2-1
TGTGCCAGTAGTCCCTCAGCCGGGAAAAACAATGAGCAGTTCTTC,CASSPSAGKNNEQFF,NA,TRBV19,NA,TRBJ2-1
TGTGCCAGCAGCTACCGGGGGCTTCTTAACTATGGCTACACCTTC,CASSYRGLLNYGYTF,NA,TRBV11-2,NA,TRBJ1-2
TGTGCCAGCAGTGCCTCAACAGGGGTGGGGTCCTACGAGCAGTACTTC,CASSASTGVGSYEQYF,TRBD1,TRBV2,NA,TRBJ2-7
TGTGCCAGCAGGAAACTTGGGATGGATGGCTACACCTTC,CASRKLGMDGYTF,NA,TRBV13,NA,TRBJ1-2
TGTGCCAGCACCCACCCGGGACCCCTCATCTACGAGCAGTACTTC,CASTHPGPLIYEQYF,NA,TRBV5-4,NA,TRBJ2-7